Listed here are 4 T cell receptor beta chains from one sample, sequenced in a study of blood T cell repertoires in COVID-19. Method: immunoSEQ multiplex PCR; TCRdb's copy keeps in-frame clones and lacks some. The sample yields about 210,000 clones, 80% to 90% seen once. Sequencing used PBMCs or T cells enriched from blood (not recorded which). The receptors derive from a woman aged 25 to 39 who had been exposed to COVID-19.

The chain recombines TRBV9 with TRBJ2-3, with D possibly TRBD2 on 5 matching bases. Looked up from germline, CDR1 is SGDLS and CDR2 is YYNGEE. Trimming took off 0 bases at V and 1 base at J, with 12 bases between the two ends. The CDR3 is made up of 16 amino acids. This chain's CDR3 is CASSVVGGGGTDTQYF. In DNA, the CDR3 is TGTGCCAGCAGCGTAGTAGGAGGTGGGGGCACAGATACGCAGTATTTT.

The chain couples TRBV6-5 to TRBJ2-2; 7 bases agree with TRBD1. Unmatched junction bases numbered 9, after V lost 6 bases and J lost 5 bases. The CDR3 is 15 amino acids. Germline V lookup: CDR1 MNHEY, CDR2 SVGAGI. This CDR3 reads CASRSTGVGTGELFF. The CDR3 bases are TGTGCCAGCAGGAGTACAGGGGTCGGGACCGGGGAGCTGTTTTTT.

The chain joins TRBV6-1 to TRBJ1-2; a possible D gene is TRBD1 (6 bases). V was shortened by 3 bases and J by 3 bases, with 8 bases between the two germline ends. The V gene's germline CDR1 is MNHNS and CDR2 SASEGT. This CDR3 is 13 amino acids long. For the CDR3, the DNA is TGTGCCAGCAGTGAGGACAGCTACTATGGCTACACCTTC. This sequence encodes CASSEDSYYGYTF.

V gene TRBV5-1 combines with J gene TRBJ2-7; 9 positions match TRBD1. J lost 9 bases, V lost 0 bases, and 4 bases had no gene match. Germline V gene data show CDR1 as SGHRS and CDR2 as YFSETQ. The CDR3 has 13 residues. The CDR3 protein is CASSLGDRERQYF. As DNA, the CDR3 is TGCGCCAGCAGCTTGGGGGACAGGGAAAGGCAGTACTTC.